This TCR beta chain was documented in a study of T-cell reconstitution after alpha-beta-depleted transplantation in children. Researchers prepared the TCRbeta library using unique molecular identifiers, the study reports. TCRdb fed the PCR reads into MiXCR, producing one record per CDR3 protein. The profile shows a few hundred thousand distinct CDR3 sequences, roughly two fifths of them singletons. Germline V CDR1 and CDR2: DFQATT, SNEGSKA (reference sequence). The CDR3 covers 12 residues. V dropped 3 bases and J dropped 10 bases, with 10 bases sitting between them. This clonotype was picked up many times. The antigen remains undetermined. Overall study findings and caveats: Reportedly, roughly two months post-transplant, alpha-beta T cells arose from several hundred expanded graft clones.

The sequenced sample was PBMCs, obtained before TCRalphabeta/CD19-depleted stem cell transplant. The chain recombines TRBV20-1 with TRBJ1-6; D not certain. This clonotype originated in a girl aged 2 to 10 with aplastic anemia, due to receive a stem cell transplant. CDR3 DNA sequence: TGCAGTGCTAGCGCGGGAGGATCACCCCTCCACTTT. Translated, it gives CSASAGGSPLHF.